Following are 12 T cell receptor beta chains from one sample sequenced in a study of identical twins. TCRdb called the 5' RACE reads again in MiXCR, with one record for every CDR3 protein. The sample has 1.5 million to 2 million distinct CDR3 sequences, roughly 35% seen once; the top ten hold over 0.25%. The sample consisted of cord blood. The receptors stem from a newborn girl in good health.

J is TRBJ2-5 and V is TRBV28; no reliable D call. The CDR3 length is 12 residues. Germline V gene data show CDR1 as MDHEN and CDR2 as SYDVKM. Trimming removed 8 bases from V and 5 bases from J, with 12 bases in between. In DNA, the CDR3 is TGTGCCAGCCTGGGTGGGTGGGAGACCCAGTACTTC. Translation: CASLGGWETQYF.

This clonotype has a handful of counts. The rearrangement joins TRBV7-2 to TRBJ1-1; TRBD1 aligns across 8 bases. With 5 bases clipped from V and 8 bases from J, the junction kept 10 bases outside the gene matches. The CDR3 contains 14 residues. Germline-derived CDR1 and CDR2 are SGHTA and FQGNSA. The CDR3 sequence is CASSVQGVPPEAFF. CDR3 in DNA: TGTGCCAGCAGCGTACAGGGGGTCCCTCCAGAAGCTTTCTTT. Looking up the rest from reference TRBV7-2 and TRBJ1-1 gives the full variable domain: GAGVSQSPSNKVTEKGKDVELRCDPISGHTALYWYRQSLGQGLEFLIYFQGNSAPDKSGLPSDRFSAERTGGSVSTLTIQRTQQEDSAVYLCASSVQGVPPEAFFGQGTRLTVV.

This clonotype was detected ten times or more. V is TRBV10-3 and J is TRBJ2-3, with 11 bases fitting TRBD2. The CDR3 loop spans 14 amino acids. With 6 bases clipped from V and 4 bases from J, the junction kept 3 bases outside the gene matches. Germline values: CDR1 ENHRY, CDR2 SYGVKD. CDR3 coding DNA: TGTGCCATCAGCGGGACTAGCGGAGCAGATACGCAGTATTTT. This translates into CAISGTSGADTQYF.

The chain combines TRBV20-1 with TRBJ1-2, with D perhaps TRBD1 (5 bases). Germline V lookup: CDR1 DFQATT, CDR2 SNEGSKA (reference sequence). The length of the CDR3 is 14 residues. The germline V and J ends were trimmed by 0 bases and 2 bases, with 10 bases remaining between them. CDR3 residues: CSARDQGSNYGYTF. Here the CDR3 DNA reads TGCAGTGCTAGAGACCAGGGCTCCAACTATGGCTACACCTTC.

As to this clonotype: A much larger clone differs from this one at a single base, so this may be a read error. The rearrangement links TRBV12-3 or TRBV12-4 to TRBJ2-5; possible D gene TRBD1, 6 bases. TRBJ2-1 explains the end of the DNA better; the J call may be wrong. This CDR3 is 14 amino acids long. The DNA of the CDR3 is TGTGCCAGCAGTCCCACAGGGTACCAAGAGACCCAGTTCTTC. Translation: CASSPTGYQETQFF.

This clonotype has a count of ten or more. The junction shows a germline mismatch at one end, possibly a read error. The chain couples TRBV6-1 to TRBJ2-3, with D tentatively TRBD1 (5 bases). This CDR3 has 13 amino acids. The V gene's germline CDR1 is MNHNS and CDR2 SASEGT. CDR3 sequence: CASSARVTDTQYF. The DNA for the CDR3 is TGCGCCAGCAGCGCCAGGGTAACAGATACGCAGTATTTT.

The J gene is TRBJ2-1, the V gene TRBV4-1, with D uncertain. Germline V lookup: CDR1 MGHRA, CDR2 YSYEKL. Trimming took 2 bases from V and 1 from J, leaving 12 bases between them. CDR3 length equals 16 residues. In DNA, the CDR3 is TGCGCCAGCAGCCAAAAACTACTGCGGTCCTACAATGAGCAGTTCTTC. Translating it yields CASSQKLLRSYNEQFF.

The genes are TRBV10-3 and TRBJ2-2; TRBD2 matches 8 bases. The CDR3 has 15 residues. Germline CDR1 reads ENHRY; CDR2 reads SYGVKD. Germline trimming cut 11 bases from V and 2 bases from J; bases unmatched to any gene: 10. CDR3 sequence (DNA): TGTGCCGCACGAGCGGGGGCAATCAACACCGGGGAGCTGTTTTTT. Amino acid sequence: CAARAGAINTGELFF.

The chain uses TRBV12-3 or TRBV12-4 and TRBJ2-4, with 9 positions matching TRBD1. This CDR3 is 16 amino acids long. The V gene end was trimmed by 5 bases and the J gene end by 4 bases; junction bases not matched to a gene: 9. The CDR3 coding sequence is TGTGCCAGCAGTGACACAGGGGGCCGGGGGAAAAACATTCAGTACTTC. This codes for CASSDTGGRGKNIQYF.

This clonotype has more than one count but fewer than ten. The chain employs TRBV20-1 and TRBJ2-5, with 7 bases lining up with TRBD2. Looked up from germline, CDR1 is DFQATT and CDR2 is SNEGSKA (reference sequence). This CDR3 has 13 amino acids. The V and J ends lost 6 bases and 4 bases, in that order; junction bases with no gene match: 8. CDR3 residues: CSAVSGLGETQYF. CDR3 nucleotides: TGCAGTGCCGTATCAGGACTAGGAGAGACCCAGTACTTC.

A few counts support this clonotype. The chain carries TRBV4-1 and TRBJ2-7, with no clear D. CDR1 and CDR2 from the germline V gene are MGHRA and YSYEKL. Trimming stripped 1 base from V and 3 bases from J, with 7 bases between. The CDR3 has 13 amino acids. CDR3 sequence: CASSQAVDYEQYF. DNA for the CDR3: TGCGCCAGCAGCCAAGCGGTCGACTACGAGCAGTACTTC.

V and J are TRBV2 and TRBJ2-4; TRBD1 matches at 10 bases. Per the germline V gene, CDR1 is SNHLY and CDR2 is FYNNEI. Losses at the gene ends were 4 bases for V and 8 bases for J; bases not matched to a gene: 5. The CDR3 has 14 residues. The CDR3 DNA reads TGTGCCAGCAGTGGGGACAGGGGATCGTACATTCAGTACTTC. It translates to CASSGDRGSYIQYF.